The 10 T cell receptor beta chains given below trace back to one sample, sequenced in a study of response to subunit inactivated influenza vaccine. TCRdb reprocessed the RT-PCR reads via MiXCR and lists one record per CDR3 protein. The profile shows about 520,000 distinct CDR3 sequences, less than 7.5% of them singletons. The sequenced sample was PBMCs from blood, obtained about 24 months after vaccination. Source of these receptors: a man between 50 and 69 years old who received an inactivated influenza vaccine.

This clonotype was seen a few times. The gene calls are TRBV6-5 and TRBJ2-2; TRBD2 is a possible D gene (5 bases). The CDR3 totals 16 residues. The germline V and J ends were trimmed by 1 base and 1 base, with 10 bases remaining between them. Per germline, CDR1 MNHEY and CDR2 SVGAGI. As DNA, the CDR3 is TGTGCCAGCAGTTACTTTTACGGGGTGAACACCGGGGAGCTGTTTTTT. It is translated as CASSYFYGVNTGELFF.

Only a few counts were recorded for this clonotype. The V gene is TRBV7-7, the J gene TRBJ2-3, with 12 positions matching TRBD2. The CDR3 is 16 amino acids. Unmatched junction bases numbered 6, after V lost 6 bases and J lost 2 bases. Germline-derived CDR1 and CDR2 are SSHAT and FNYEAQ (reference sequence). CDR3 residues: CASRDGLAGNTDTQYF. The CDR3 DNA is TGTGCCAGCAGGGACGGACTAGCGGGGAACACAGATACGCAGTATTTT.

In this sample, this clonotype turned up many times. The rearrangement links TRBV30 to TRBJ1-1; tentatively, D is TRBD1 (6 bases). The V and J ends lost 1 base and 3 bases respectively, with 9 bases between them. Germline CDR1 is GTSNPN and CDR2 is SVGIG (reference sequence). The CDR3 has 13 amino acids. DNA for the CDR3: TGTGCCTGGAGTGGACAGGTGGACACTGAAGCTTTCTTT. Its protein product is CAWSGQVDTEAFF.

This rearrangement joins TRBV14 to TRBJ2-2, with D tentatively TRBD1 (5 bases). V shed 5 bases and J shed 6 bases, with 13 bases lying between them. Germline CDR1 and CDR2: SGHDN and FVKESK. The CDR3 is made up of 14 amino acids. The CDR3 spells CASSYTGYAGELFF. The CDR3 bases are TGTGCCAGCAGCTATACAGGATACGCCGGGGAGCTGTTTTTT.

The genes are TRBV11-1 and TRBJ2-3; D not resolved. Germline-derived CDR1 and CDR2 are SGHAT and FQDESV (reference sequence). CDR3 length: 15 residues. V was pared by 3 bases and J by 1 base, with 11 bases between. For the CDR3, the DNA is TGTGCCAGCAGCTTTCTAGGGCAGGGCACAGATACGCAGTATTTT. Translation gives CASSFLGQGTDTQYF.

V usage is TRBV6-2 or TRBV6-3 and J usage is TRBJ1-1; TRBD1 agrees at 8 bases. The CDR3 totals 18 residues. The germline CDR1 and CDR2 sequences are MNHEY and SVGEGT. V was pared by 7 bases and J by 0 bases, with 16 bases of the junction left unmatched. The CDR3 DNA reads as TGTGCCAGCACCGATTACCCCCGGACAGGGAGGTTGAACACTGAAGCTTTCTTT. Encoded protein: CASTDYPRTGRLNTEAFF.

In its sample, this clonotype was seen many times. This chain joins TRBV4-3 and TRBJ2-3; 8 bases map to TRBD2. This CDR3 region has 16 residues. The J segment lost 5 bases and the V segment lost 0 bases, leaving 7 bases of the junction unmatched. The germline gives CDR1 LGHNA, CDR2 YSLEER. The chain's CDR3 is CASSQDLTGGVDTQYF. Written as DNA, the CDR3 is TGCGCCAGCAGCCAAGATTTAACCGGGGGGGTAGATACGCAGTATTTT.

The sample holds many counts of this clonotype. The DNA for the CDR3 is TGTGCCAGCAGCCCGGCCGAGACCTTAAGGAATGAGCAGTTCTTC. Encoded protein: CASSPAETLRNEQFF. V is TRBV7-9 and J is TRBJ2-1; no firm D call. The CDR3 has 15 amino acids. V dropped 5 bases and J dropped 7 bases, with 18 bases sitting between them. The germline gives CDR1 SEHNR, CDR2 FQNEAQ (reference sequence).

This clonotype has only a few counts. For the CDR3, the DNA is TGCAGTGCTGCACAGGGACAGCTCGCCTACGAGCAGTACTTC. Translating gives CSAAQGQLAYEQYF. V and J are TRBV20-1 and TRBJ2-7; 7 bases line up with TRBD1. Germline assignment: CDR1 DFQATT and CDR2 SNEGSKA (reference sequence). J gave up 2 bases and V 5 bases, and 9 bases lay outside the gene matches. The CDR3 spans 14 residues.

V is TRBV20-1 and J is TRBJ1-2, with 7 bases identical to TRBD1. CDR3 length: 14 residues. V lost 1 base to trimming and J lost 10 bases; unmatched junction nucleotides: 12. Germline assignment: CDR1 DFQATT and CDR2 SNEGSKA (reference sequence). CDR3 protein: CSARGNRGRGDYTF. In nucleotides, the CDR3 is TGCAGTGCTAGAGGGAACAGGGGACGGGGGGACTACACCTTC.